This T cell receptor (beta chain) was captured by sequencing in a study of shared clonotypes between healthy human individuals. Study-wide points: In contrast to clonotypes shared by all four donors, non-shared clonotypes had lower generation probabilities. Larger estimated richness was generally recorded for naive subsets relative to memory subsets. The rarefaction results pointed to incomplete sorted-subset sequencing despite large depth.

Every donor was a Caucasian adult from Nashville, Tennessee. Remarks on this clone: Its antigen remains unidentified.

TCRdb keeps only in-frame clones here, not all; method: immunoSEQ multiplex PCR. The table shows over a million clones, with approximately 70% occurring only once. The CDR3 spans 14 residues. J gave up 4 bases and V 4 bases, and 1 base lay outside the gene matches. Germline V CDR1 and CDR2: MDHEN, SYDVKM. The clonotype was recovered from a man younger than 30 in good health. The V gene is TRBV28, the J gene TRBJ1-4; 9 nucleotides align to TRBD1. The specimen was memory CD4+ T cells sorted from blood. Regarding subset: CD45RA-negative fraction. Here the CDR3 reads CASSWTGVNEKLFF. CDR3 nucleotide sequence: TGTGCCAGCAGTTGGACAGGGGTTAATGAAAAACTGTTTTTT.